Listed below are T cell receptor beta chains from one sample, sequenced in a study of shared clonotypes between healthy human individuals. Measured with immunoSEQ multiplex PCR; TCRdb has only the in-frame clones, and not every one. This table holds roughly 1 million clones, 78% found once. The sample comprised memory CD4+ T cells from PBMCs. These TCRs come from a man between 18 and 35 years old in good health. Some clones in this sample may be carry-over from other donors' samples. CDR3s include the opening cysteine and the closing phenylalanine or tryptophan. D genes are given only for firm matches. Some rows mark clone size as missing; the rest say once, few, many or name a class of expanded clone.

once	TRBV25-1	TRBJ2-5	TRBD2	TGTGCCAGCAGAAGGACTAGCGCCGTCTACTTC	CASRRTSAVYF
.	TRBV28	TRBJ2-5	TRBD1	TGTGCCAGCAGTTCTCCCGGGACAGCACAAGAGACCCAGTACTTC	CASSSPGTAQETQYF
.	TRBV19	TRBJ1-1	.	TGTGCCAGTAGTGAGTGGGGTAACATGAACACTGAAGCTTTCTTT	CASSEWGNMNTEAFF
.	TRBV29-1	TRBJ2-3	.	TGCAGCGTCAACCCAGCGATTACTAGCACAGATACGCAGTATTTT	CSVNPAITSTDTQYF
few	TRBV19	TRBJ1-1	TRBD1	TGTGCCAGTAGTGCCGACAGGGCCCCTGAAGCTTTCTTT	CASSADRAPEAFF
.	TRBV2	TRBJ1-2	.	TGTGCCAGCAGTGAATCAGTAGGTGGCTACACCTTC	CASSESVGGYTF
.	TRBV5-1	TRBJ2-1	.	TGCGCCAGCAGCGCGGGACGAAACTCCTACAATGAGCAGTTCTTC	CASSAGRNSYNEQFF
few	TRBV9	TRBJ2-1	TRBD2	TGTGCCAGCAGCGCGAGACTAGCGGGACTCTATGAGCAGTTCTTC	CASSARLAGLYEQFF
once	TRBV9	TRBJ2-4	TRBD1	TGTGCCAGCAGCACTTCGGGACAGGGGAAAAACATTCAGTACTTC	CASSTSGQGKNIQYF
few	TRBV7-2	TRBJ2-3	.	TGTGCCAGCAGCTTTTCAGGGGGGGCAGATACGCAGTATTTT	CASSFSGGADTQYF
.	TRBV7-2	TRBJ2-1	TRBD2	TGTGCCAGCAGCACAGCGGGAGGGATGAATGAGCAGTTCTTC	CASSTAGGMNEQFF
.	TRBV5-1	TRBJ1-3	.	TGCGCCAGCAGCTCGCGGGGCCTCACTGGAAACACCATATATTTT	CASSSRGLTGNTIYF
.	TRBV2	TRBJ2-5	.	TGTGCCAGCAGGAGCTCACTAGGGGCGGAGACCCAGTACTTC	CASRSSLGAETQYF
.	TRBV19	TRBJ1-1	.	TGTGCCTCCACGGCGGGCAGAACTAGACCAAACACTGAAGCTTTCTTT	CASTAGRTRPNTEAFF
.	TRBV10-3	TRBJ1-1	TRBD1	TGTGCCATCAGTGAGAGACAGGGTATCACTGAAGCTTTCTTT	CAISERQGITEAFF
.	TRBV7-7	TRBJ2-3	.	TGTGCCAGCAGCTTAGGCGGCGACCTGACAGATACGCAGTATTTT	CASSLGGDLTDTQYF
.	TRBV28	TRBJ2-7	.	TGTGCCAGCTTAACGACAGGGAGGCTCTACGAGCAGTACTTC	CASLTTGRLYEQYF
.	TRBV5-1	TRBJ1-2	.	TGCGCCAGCAGCTTGGACCCCAGGGATTGGCTAAGAGGCTACACCTTC	CASSLDPRDWLRGYTF
.	TRBV30	TRBJ2-1	.	TGTGCCTGGAGTGTAATTTTGGGGGGCGGAAATGAGCAGTTCTTC	CAWSVILGGGNEQFF
.	TRBV29-1	TRBJ2-5	.	TGCAGCACGACGTGGAGGGGGAGGGCCGGAGAGACCCAGTACTTC	CSTTWRGRAGETQYF
.	TRBV9	TRBJ2-1	TRBD2	TGTGCCAGCAGCGCCCTACTAGCGGCAAACAATTACAATGAGCAGTTCTTC	CASSALLAANNYNEQFF
.	TRBV5-6	TRBJ1-5	.	TGTGCCAGCAGCCCCAAGGGATTCGGTCAGCCCCAGCATTTT	CASSPKGFGQPQHF
.	TRBV5-6	TRBJ2-7	TRBD2	TGTGCCAGCAGCCTCGGGAGGGCCTTAGTGCAGTACTTC	CASSLGRALVQYF
.	TRBV29-1	TRBJ2-1	.	TGCAGCGTTGGTCGGTCATCCAATGAGCAGTTCTTC	CSVGRSSNEQFF
.	TRBV11-3	TRBJ2-3	TRBD2	TGTGCCAGCAGCAACCGCGGGGGTACGCAGTATTTT	CASSNRGGTQYF
.	TRBV4-2	TRBJ2-7	TRBD2	TGTGCCAGCAGCCCGGGACTAGCGGGAGGGCCCTCCTACGAGCAGTACTTC	CASSPGLAGGPSYEQYF
few	TRBV28	TRBJ2-1	.	TGTGCCAGCAGTACAAATCCAGACTACAATGAGCAGTTCTTC	CASSTNPDYNEQFF
once	TRBV6-5	TRBJ1-4	.	TGTGCCAGCAGTTACCGCGGTACAACTAATGAAAAACTGTTTTTT	CASSYRGTTNEKLFF
few	TRBV28	TRBJ2-7	.	TGTGCCAGCAGTTTGGGCAGGGGCGGCTACGAGCAGTACTTC	CASSLGRGGYEQYF
few	TRBV2	TRBJ1-1	.	TGTGCCAGCAGTGAATTCGGGGGGAGGGCTGAAGCTTTCTTT	CASSEFGGRAEAFF
.	TRBV2	TRBJ2-3	.	TGTGCCAGCAGAGCGATGGAGGGGTTTGGGTATACGCAGTATTTT	CASRAMEGFGYTQYF
many	TRBV10-3	TRBJ1-1	TRBD1	TGTGCCATAACCTCGGACAGGGGAGGCACTGAAGCTTTCTTT	CAITSDRGGTEAFF
few	TRBV11-2	TRBJ2-1	.	TGTGCCAGCAGCTTTCGGGGTGACAGGTCCTACAATGAGCAGTTCTTC	CASSFRGDRSYNEQFF
once	TRBV7-2	TRBJ1-6	TRBD1	TGTGCCAGCAGCTTGGGGACAGGGTGGAATAATTCACCCCTCCACTTT	CASSLGTGWNNSPLHF
.	TRBV5-1	TRBJ2-2	.	TGCGCCAGCAGCTTGATTCGGGATCCCACCGGGGAGCTGTTTTTT	CASSLIRDPTGELFF
.	TRBV9	TRBJ2-4	.	TGTGCCAGCAGCGTAGGTATTAGTGGGGGGCTGGCCAAAAACATTCAGTACTTC	CASSVGISGGLAKNIQYF
.	TRBV5-1	TRBJ2-1	.	TGCGCCAGCAGCCCCCTGCGGAATGAGCAGTTCTTC	CASSPLRNEQFF
few	TRBV5-1	TRBJ2-2	TRBD2	TGCGCCAGCAGCCGACAGGGACTAGCGGACACCGGGGAGCTGTTTTTT	CASSRQGLADTGELFF
once	TRBV30	TRBJ2-3	TRBD1	TGTGCCTGGAGTGGGGCAGGGGGCCTCGCAGATACGCAGTATTTT	CAWSGAGGLADTQYF
.	TRBV7-2	TRBJ2-1	.	TGTGCCAGCAGCTCTACTAACCGCGGGTCCAACAACAATGAGCAGTTCTTC	CASSSTNRGSNNNEQFF
.	TRBV6-5	TRBJ2-1	.	TGTGCCAGCAGTTACTCGATCTCCTACAATGAGCAGTTCTTC	CASSYSISYNEQFF
.	TRBV2	TRBJ2-3	TRBD1	TGTGCCAGCAGAGCGGACAGGGGGGGCACAGATACGCAGTATTTT	CASRADRGGTDTQYF
.	TRBV5-1	TRBJ2-7	.	TGCGCCAGCAGCTTGGTGGGTGCCAGGGGTTACGAGCAGTACTTC	CASSLVGARGYEQYF